This T cell receptor beta chain was captured in a study of blood T cell repertoires in COVID-19. Study-wide background: Material from acute and convalescent COVID-19 was sourced from the United States, Italy and Spain. T cells, B-cell-depleted T cells, or PBMCs supplied cDNA or gDNA.

Original methodology: Amplification from reference gene primers served as the basis for estimated nucleated cell counts. TCRdb's copy holds only in-frame clones and misses some; the assay was immunoSEQ multiplex PCR. V and J calls and clone size are copied from that table; D and trimming were computed from the DNA. The sample includes under 150,000 clones, roughly nine tenths of them seen just once. The CDR3 extends over 15 amino acids. The germline V gene encodes CDR1 DFQATT and CDR2 SNEGSKA (reference sequence). The V end was cut by 3 bases, the J end by 0 bases, with 12 bases between. This clone has a single count.

The chain is built from TRBV20-1 and TRBJ2-1; tentatively, D is TRBD2 (6 bases). This clonotype originated in an older woman with active COVID-19. The sequenced sample consisted of peripheral blood. The CDR3, as DNA: TGCAGTGCTAGTCCAAGGCGGGGCTCCTACAATGAGCAGTTCTTC. This encodes CSASPRRGSYNEQFF.